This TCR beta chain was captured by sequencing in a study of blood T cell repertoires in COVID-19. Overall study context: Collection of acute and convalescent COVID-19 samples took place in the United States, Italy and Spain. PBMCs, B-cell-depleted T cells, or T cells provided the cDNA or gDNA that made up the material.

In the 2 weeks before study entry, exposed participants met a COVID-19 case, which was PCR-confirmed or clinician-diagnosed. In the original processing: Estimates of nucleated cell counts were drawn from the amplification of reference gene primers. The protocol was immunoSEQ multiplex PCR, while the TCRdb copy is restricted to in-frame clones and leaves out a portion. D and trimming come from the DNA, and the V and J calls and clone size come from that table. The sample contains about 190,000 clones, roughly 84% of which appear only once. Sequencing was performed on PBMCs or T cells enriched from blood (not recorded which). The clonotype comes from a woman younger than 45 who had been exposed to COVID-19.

The CDR3 DNA reads as TGTGCCAGCAGCGTAGGGCAGTCCTACGAGCAGTACTTC. It is translated as CASSVGQSYEQYF. The chain links TRBV9 to TRBJ2-7; D remains unclear. Germline lookup yields CDR1 SGDLS and CDR2 YYNGEE. The CDR3 extends over 13 amino acids. The V and J ends lost 0 bases and 1 base respectively, with 5 bases between them.